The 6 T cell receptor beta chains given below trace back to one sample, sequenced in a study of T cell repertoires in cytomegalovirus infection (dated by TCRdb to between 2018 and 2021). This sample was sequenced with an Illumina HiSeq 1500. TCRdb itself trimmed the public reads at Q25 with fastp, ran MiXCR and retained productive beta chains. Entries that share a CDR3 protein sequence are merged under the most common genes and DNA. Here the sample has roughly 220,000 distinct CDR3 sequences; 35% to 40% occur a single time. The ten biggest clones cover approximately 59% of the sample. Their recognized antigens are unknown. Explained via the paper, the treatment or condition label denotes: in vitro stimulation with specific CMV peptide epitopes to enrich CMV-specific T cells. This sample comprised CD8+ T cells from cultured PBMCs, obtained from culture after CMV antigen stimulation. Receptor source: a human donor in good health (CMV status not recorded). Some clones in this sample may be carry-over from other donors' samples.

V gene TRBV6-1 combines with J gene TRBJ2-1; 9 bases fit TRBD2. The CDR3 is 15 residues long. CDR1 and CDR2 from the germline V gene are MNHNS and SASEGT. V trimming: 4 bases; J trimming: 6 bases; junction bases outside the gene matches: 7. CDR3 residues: CASSAVAGAGNEQFF. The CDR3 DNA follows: TGTGCCAGCAGTGCCGTAGCGGGAGCTGGCAATGAGCAGTTCTTC.

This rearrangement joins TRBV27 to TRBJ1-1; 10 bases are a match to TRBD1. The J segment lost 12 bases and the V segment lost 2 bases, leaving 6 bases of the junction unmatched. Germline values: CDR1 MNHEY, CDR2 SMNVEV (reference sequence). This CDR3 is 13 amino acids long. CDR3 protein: CASSLGDRGNTFF. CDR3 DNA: TGTGCCAGCAGTTTAGGGGACAGGGGTAACACTTTCTTT.

CDR3 in amino acids: CASSSPRTGGRETQYF. The CDR3 DNA sequence: TGTGCCAGCAGCTCTCCGAGGACAGGGGGACGGGAGACCCAGTACTTC. This chain links TRBV7-6 with TRBJ2-5; 10 bases are a match to TRBD1. The CDR3 consists of 16 residues. Unmatched junction bases numbered 10, after V lost 4 bases and J lost 5 bases. Germline CDR1 reads SGHVS; CDR2 reads FNYEAQ.

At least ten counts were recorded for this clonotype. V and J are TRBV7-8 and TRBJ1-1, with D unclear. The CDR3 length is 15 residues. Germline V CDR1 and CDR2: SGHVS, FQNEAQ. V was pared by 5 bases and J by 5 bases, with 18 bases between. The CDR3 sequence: CASSPTSALRTEAFF. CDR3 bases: TGTGCCAGCAGCCCTACGTCCGCCCTTAGGACTGAAGCTTTCTTT.

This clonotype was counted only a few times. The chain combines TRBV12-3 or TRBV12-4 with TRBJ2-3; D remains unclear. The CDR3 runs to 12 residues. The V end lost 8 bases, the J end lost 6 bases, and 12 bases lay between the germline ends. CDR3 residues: CASRELPDTQYF. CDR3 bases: TGTGCCAGCCGCGAGTTGCCCGATACGCAGTATTTT.

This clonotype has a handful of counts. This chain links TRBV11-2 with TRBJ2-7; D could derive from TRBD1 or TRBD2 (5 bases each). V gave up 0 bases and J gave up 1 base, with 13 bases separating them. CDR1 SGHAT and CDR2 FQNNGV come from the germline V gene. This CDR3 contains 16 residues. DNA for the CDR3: TGTGCCAGCAGCTTAGATCTAGGGACCCAGTCCTACGAGCAGTACTTC. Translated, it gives CASSLDLGTQSYEQYF. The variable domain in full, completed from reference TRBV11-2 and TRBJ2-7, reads EAGVAQSPRYKIIEKRQSVAFWCNPISGHATLYWYQQILGQGPKLLIQFQNNGVVDDSQLPKDRFSAERLKGVDSTLKIQPAKLEDSAVYLCASSLDLGTQSYEQYFGPGTRLTVT.